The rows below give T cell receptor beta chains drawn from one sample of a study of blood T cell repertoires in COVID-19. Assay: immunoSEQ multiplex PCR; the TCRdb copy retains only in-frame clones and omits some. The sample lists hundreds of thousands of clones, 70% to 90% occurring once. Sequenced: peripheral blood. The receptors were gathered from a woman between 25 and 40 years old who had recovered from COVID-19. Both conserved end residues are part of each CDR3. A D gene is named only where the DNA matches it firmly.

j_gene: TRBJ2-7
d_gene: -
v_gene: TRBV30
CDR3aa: CAWSKPISAGYEQYF

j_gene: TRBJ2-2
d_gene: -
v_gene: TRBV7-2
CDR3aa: CASSLGLASGELFF

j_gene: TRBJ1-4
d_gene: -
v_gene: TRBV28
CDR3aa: CASSLLRTTLTTNEKLFF

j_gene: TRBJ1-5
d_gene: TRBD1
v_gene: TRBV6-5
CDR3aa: CASSSRTGSQPQHF

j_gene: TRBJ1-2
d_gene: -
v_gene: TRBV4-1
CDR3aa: CASSQDSRVNYGYTF

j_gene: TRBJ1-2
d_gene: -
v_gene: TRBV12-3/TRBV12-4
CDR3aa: CASSLAGDYGYTF

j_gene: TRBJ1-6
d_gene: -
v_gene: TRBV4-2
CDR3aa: CASSQAGGMASSPLHF

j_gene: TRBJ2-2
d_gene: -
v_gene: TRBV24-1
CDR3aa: CATSDYRETNTGELFF

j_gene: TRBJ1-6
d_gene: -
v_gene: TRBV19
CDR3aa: CASSMVGASMGNSPLHF

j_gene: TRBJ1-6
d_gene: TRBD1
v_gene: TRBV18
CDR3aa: CASSPSADRGSPLHF

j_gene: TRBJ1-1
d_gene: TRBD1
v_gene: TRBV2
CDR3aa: CASSEDRQGGTEAFF

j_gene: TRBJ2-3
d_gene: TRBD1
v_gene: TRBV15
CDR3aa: CATSRVPTGQATSTQYF

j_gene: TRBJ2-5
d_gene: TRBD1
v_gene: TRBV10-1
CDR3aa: CASSEGDRGSETQYF

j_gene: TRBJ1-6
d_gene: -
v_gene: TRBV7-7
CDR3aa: CASSLGENNSPLHF

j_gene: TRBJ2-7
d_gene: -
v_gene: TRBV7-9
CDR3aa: CASSTRGGENDEQYF

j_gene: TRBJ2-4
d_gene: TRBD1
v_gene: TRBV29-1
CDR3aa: CSVRQGSSVDIQYF

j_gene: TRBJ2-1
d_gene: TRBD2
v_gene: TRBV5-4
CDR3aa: CASSLEAGDYNEQFF

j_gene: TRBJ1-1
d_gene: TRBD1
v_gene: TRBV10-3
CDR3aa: CAISSGTGGVGTEAFF

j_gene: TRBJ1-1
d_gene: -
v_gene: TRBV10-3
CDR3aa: CAISDNQALGTEAFF

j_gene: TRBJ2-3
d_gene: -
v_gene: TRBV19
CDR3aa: CASSGGGVVDTQYF

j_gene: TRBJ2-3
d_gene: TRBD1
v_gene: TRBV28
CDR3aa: CASSYPDRHNTDTQYF

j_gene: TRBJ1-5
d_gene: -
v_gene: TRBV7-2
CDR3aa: CASSLTGYVNQPQHF

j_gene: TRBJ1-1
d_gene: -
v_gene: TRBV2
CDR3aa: CASTGGRQNTEAFF

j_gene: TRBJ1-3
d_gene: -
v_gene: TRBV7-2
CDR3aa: CASSTSPGAGNTIYF

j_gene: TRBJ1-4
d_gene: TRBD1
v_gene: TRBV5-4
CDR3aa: CASSLGQQGQEKLFF

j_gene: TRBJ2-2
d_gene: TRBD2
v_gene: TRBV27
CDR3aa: CASMALAGGPSGELFF

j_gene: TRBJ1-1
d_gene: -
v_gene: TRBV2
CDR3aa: CASRGRENTEAFF

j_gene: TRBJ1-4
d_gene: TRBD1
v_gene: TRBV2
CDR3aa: CASNSGTGAVDEKLFF

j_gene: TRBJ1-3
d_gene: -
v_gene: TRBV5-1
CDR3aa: CASSHGAAGNTIYF

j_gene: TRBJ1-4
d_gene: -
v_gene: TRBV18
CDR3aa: CASLRDRNEKLFF

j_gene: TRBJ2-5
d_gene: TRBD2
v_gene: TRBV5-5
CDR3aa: CASSPLGLAETQYF

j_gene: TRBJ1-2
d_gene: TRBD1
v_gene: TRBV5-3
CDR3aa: CARRSDRGLYGYTF

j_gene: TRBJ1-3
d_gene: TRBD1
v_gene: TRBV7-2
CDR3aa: CASSARQGRLENTIYF

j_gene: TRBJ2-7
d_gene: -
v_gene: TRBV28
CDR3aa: CASGFEQYF

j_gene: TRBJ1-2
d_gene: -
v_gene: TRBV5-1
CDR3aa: CASSPSAAANTNYGYTF

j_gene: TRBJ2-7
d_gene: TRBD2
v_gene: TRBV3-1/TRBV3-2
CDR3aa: CASSQDFTSGDTYEQYF

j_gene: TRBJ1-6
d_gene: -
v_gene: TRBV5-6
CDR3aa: CASSLGQHSYNSPLHF

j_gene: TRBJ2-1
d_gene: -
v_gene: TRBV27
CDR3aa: CASSRLAESSYNEQFF

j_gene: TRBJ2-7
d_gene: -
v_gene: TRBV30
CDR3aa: CARSRGSSYEQYF

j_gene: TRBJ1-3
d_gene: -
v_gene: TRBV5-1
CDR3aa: CASSLSWSSGNTIYF

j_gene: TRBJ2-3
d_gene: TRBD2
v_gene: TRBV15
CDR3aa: CATSREHPGLAGATDTQYF

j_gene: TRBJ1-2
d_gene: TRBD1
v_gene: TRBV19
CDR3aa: CASRQGGGLYGYTF

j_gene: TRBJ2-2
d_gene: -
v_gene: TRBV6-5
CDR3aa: CASSSRGRHTGELFF

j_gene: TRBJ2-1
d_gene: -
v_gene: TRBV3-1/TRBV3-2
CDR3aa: CASSQETLAFNEQFF

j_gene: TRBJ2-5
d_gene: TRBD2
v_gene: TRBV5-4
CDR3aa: CASSRRTSGGGEETQYF

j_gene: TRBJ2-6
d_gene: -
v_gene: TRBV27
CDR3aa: CASRPGVGFFFANVLTF

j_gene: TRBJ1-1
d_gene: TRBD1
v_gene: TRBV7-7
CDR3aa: CASSANAGGANPEAFF